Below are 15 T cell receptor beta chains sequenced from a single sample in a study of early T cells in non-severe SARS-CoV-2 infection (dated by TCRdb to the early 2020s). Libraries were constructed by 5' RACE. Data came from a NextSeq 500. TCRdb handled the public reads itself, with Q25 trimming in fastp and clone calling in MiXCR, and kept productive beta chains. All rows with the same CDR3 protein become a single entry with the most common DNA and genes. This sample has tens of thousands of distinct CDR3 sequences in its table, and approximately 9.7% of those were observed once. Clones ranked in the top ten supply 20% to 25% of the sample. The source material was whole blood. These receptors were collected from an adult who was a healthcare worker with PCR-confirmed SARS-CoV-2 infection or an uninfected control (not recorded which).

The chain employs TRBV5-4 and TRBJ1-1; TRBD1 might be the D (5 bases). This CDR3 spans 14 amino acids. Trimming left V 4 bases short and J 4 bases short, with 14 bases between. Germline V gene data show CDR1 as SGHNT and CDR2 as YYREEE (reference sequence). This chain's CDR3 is CASSPGRGGTEAFF. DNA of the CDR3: TGTGCCAGCAGCCCGGGACGGGGGGGCACTGAAGCTTTCTTT.

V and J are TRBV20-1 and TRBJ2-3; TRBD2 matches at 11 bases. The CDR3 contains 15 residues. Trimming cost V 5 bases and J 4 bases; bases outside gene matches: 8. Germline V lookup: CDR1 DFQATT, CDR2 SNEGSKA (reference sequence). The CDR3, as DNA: TGCAGTGCTCCACGACTAGCGGGGATACCAGATACGCAGTATTTT. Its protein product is CSAPRLAGIPDTQYF.

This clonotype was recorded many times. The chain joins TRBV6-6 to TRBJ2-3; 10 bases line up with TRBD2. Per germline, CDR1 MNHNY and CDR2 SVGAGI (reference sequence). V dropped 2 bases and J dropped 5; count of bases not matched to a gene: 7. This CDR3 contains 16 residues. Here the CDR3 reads CASSYGLAGVIDTQYF. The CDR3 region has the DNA TGTGCCAGCAGTTACGGGCTAGCGGGGGTAATAGATACGCAGTATTTT.

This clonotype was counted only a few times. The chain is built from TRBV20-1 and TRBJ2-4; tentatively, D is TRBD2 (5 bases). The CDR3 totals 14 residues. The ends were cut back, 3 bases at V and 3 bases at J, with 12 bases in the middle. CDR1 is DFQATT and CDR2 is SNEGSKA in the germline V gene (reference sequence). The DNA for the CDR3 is TGCAGTGCTAGCACTCTACGGGGCAAAAACATTCAGTACTTC. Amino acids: CSASTLRGKNIQYF.

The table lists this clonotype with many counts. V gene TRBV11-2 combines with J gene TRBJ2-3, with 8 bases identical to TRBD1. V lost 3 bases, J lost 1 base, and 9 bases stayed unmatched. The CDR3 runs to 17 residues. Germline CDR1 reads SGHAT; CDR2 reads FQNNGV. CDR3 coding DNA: TGTGCCAGCAGCTTCAACCTCGGACAGGGCGGCACAGATACGCAGTATTTT. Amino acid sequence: CASSFNLGQGGTDTQYF.

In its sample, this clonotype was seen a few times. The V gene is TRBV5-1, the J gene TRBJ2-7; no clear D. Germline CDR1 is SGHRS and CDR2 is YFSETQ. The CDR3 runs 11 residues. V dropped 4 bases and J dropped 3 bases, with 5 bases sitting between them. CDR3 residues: CASSLDYEQYF. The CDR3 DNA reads TGCGCCAGCAGCCTGGACTACGAGCAGTACTTC.

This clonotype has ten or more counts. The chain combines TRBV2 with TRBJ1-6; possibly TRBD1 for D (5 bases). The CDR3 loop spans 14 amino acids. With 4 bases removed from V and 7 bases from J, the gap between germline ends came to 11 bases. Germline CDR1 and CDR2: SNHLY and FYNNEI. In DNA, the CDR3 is TGTGCCAGCAGTGTAGGAGGGGACAATTCACCCCTCCACTTT. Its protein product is CASSVGGDNSPLHF.

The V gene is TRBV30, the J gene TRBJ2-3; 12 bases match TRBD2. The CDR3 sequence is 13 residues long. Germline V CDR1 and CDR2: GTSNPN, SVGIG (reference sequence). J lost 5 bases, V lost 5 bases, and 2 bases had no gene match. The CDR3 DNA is TGTGCCTGGTCACTAGCGGGGGGAGATACGCAGTATTTT. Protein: CAWSLAGGDTQYF.

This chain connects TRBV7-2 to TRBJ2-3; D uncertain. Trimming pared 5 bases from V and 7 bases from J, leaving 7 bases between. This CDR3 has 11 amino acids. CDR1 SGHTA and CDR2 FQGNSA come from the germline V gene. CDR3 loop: CASSPFNTQYF. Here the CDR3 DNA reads TGTGCCAGCAGCCCCTTCAATACGCAGTATTTT.

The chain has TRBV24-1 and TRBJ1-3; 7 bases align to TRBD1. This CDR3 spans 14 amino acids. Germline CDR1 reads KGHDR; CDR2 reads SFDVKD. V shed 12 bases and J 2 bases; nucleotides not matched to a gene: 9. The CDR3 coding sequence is TGTGCCGGAACAGGGGAGAGAGCTGGAAACACCATATATTTT. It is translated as CAGTGERAGNTIYF.

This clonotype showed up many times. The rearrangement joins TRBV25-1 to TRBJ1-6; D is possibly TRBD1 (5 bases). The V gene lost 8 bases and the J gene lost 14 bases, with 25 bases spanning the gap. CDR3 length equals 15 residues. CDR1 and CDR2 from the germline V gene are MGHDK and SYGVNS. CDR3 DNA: TGTGCCAGCCGATCCAGGGTCCCCCTTGGTGGAGCCCTCCACTTT. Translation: CASRSRVPLGGALHF.

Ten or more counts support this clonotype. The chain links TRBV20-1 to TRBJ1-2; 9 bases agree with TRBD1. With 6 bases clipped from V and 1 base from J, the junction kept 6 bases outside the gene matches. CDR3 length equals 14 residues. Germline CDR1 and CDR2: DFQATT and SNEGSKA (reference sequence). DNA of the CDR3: TGCAGTGCCCCTGGGACAGGGAATAACTATGGCTACACCTTC. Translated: CSAPGTGNNYGYTF.

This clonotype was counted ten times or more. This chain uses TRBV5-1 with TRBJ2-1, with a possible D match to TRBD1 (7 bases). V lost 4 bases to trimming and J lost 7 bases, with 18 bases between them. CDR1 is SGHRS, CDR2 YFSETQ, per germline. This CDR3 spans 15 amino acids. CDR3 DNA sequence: TGCGCCAGCAGCCCGGAGGGACAGTGGGGGAATGAGCAGTTCTTC. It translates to CASSPEGQWGNEQFF.

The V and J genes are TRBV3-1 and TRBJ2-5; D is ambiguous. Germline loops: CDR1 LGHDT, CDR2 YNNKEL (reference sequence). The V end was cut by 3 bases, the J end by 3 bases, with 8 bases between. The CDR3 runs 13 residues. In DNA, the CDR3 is TGTGCCAGCAGCCAGGACGGAAAAGAGACCCAGTACTTC. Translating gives CASSQDGKETQYF.

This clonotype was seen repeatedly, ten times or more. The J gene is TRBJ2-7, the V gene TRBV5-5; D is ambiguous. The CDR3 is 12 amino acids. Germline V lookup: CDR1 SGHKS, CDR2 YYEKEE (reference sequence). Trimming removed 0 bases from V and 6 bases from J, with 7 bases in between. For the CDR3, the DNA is TGTGCCAGCAGCTTGGGAGTTACCGAGCAGTACTTC. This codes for CASSLGVTEQYF.